The 17 T cell receptor beta chains below all came from one sample that was sequenced in a study of T cells after yellow fever vaccination. MiXCR, applied by TCRdb to the 5' RACE reads, yields one record per CDR3 protein. The sample includes around 300,000 distinct CDR3 sequences, 3.5% to 5% of them seen just once. Sequencing used PBMCs, obtained 15 days after the yellow fever booster vaccination. Receptors were obtained from a man younger than 35 who received the YFV17D yellow fever vaccine.

This clonotype was detected ten times or more. This chain joins TRBV5-1 and TRBJ2-3, with 9 bases aligning to TRBD1. The CDR3 totals 14 residues. The germline V gene encodes CDR1 SGHRS and CDR2 YFSETQ. The V segment lost 4 bases and the J segment 6 bases; nucleotides outside the gene matches: 6. The CDR3 nucleotides are TGCGCCAGCAGCAGGGACAGGGAGGGGGATACGCAGTATTTT. Its translation is CASSRDREGDTQYF.

V usage is TRBV28 and J usage is TRBJ2-7, with D perhaps TRBD1 (5 bases). V lost 4 bases, J lost 2 bases, and 9 bases lay in between. CDR1 MDHEN and CDR2 SYDVKM come from the germline V gene. The CDR3 length is 13 residues. CDR3 DNA sequence: TGTGCCAGCAGTTGGGGCACCACCTACGAGCAGTACGTC. Amino acid sequence: CASSWGTTYEQYV.

The chain recombines TRBV5-6 with TRBJ1-2; possible D gene TRBD1, 5 bases. This CDR3 is 15 amino acids long. Trimming removed 1 base at V and 7 bases at J, with 17 bases between. Germline assignment: CDR1 SGHDT and CDR2 YYEEEE. CDR3 sequence: CASSLWRGPAPGYTF. As DNA, the CDR3 is TGTGCCAGCAGCTTGTGGAGGGGTCCGGCGCCTGGCTACACCTTC.

Ten or more counts support this clonotype. The chain employs TRBV6-5 and TRBJ2-2; TRBD1 might be the D (5 bases). The CDR3 sequence is 14 residues long. The germline gives CDR1 MNHEY, CDR2 SVGAGI. V was pared by 4 bases and J by 4 bases, with 10 bases between. The CDR3 DNA reads as TGTGCCAGCAGTTTGGGGCCTCTCACCGGGGAGCTGTTTTTT. Translating it yields CASSLGPLTGELFF.

This clonotype appeared a few times. V usage is TRBV4-3 and J usage is TRBJ1-1; 7 bases map to TRBD1. V was clipped by 0 bases and J by 3 bases; unmatched bases: 10. Germline CDR1 LGHNA, CDR2 YSLEER. The CDR3 contains 17 residues. CDR3 protein: CASSQDRGRKRDTEAFF. CDR3 DNA sequence: TGCGCCAGCAGCCAAGATAGGGGGCGAAAACGGGACACTGAAGCTTTCTTT.

J is TRBJ2-2 and V is TRBV9; either TRBD1 or TRBD2 may fit D (5 bases each). Trimming left V 3 bases short and J 3 bases short, with 24 bases between. The germline CDR1 and CDR2 sequences are SGDLS and YYNGEE. CDR3 length: 19 amino acids. CDR3 sequence: CASSASGVFMIGDTGELFF. CDR3 DNA: TGTGCCAGCAGCGCATCCGGGGTTTTTATGATAGGGGACACCGGGGAGCTGTTTTTT. Full variable domain (remainder filled in from reference TRBV9 and TRBJ2-2): DSGVTQTPKHLITATGQRVTLRCSPRSGDLSVYWYQQSLDQGLQFLIQYYNGEERAKGNILERFSAQQFPDLHSELNLSSLELGDSALYFCASSASGVFMIGDTGELFFGEGSRLTVL.

This rearrangement joins TRBV4-1 to TRBJ2-7; TRBD1 agrees at 8 bases. V lost 1 base to trimming and J lost 6 bases; unmatched junction nucleotides: 5. This CDR3 has 14 amino acids. From germline, CDR1 is MGHRA and CDR2 YSYEKL. CDR3 in DNA: TGCGCCAGCAGCCAAGTCCCCGGACAGGGCGAGCAGTACGTC. This codes for CASSQVPGQGEQYV.

This chain links TRBV19 with TRBJ2-7; D remains ambiguous. V lost 11 bases and J 3 bases, leaving 5 bases between the germline ends. Germline V gives CDR1 LNHDA, CDR2 SQIVND (reference sequence). The CDR3 consists of 9 residues. Here the CDR3 reads CAGYYEQYV. CDR3 nucleotide sequence: TGTGCCGGCTACTACGAGCAGTACGTC.

This clonotype was detected many times. The rearrangement uses TRBV12-3 or TRBV12-4 and TRBJ1-2; 8 bases line up with TRBD1. The V and J ends lost 5 bases and 7 bases, in that order; junction bases with no gene match: 12. CDR3 size: 15 residues. The CDR3 bases are TGTGCCAGCAGTCCTCTCCTCCAGGGGGCTAGTGGCTACACCTTC. Translation: CASSPLLQGASGYTF.

This clonotype was counted only a few times. This chain joins TRBV4-1 and TRBJ2-7, with a weak D call TRBD2 (6 bases). CDR1 is MGHRA and CDR2 is YSYEKL in the germline V gene. The V and J ends lost 3 bases and 8 bases respectively, with 14 bases between them. CDR3 size: 13 residues. The DNA of the CDR3 is TGCGCCAGCAGCCATGCTGTTGCGGGGCAGCAGTACGTC. It yields the protein CASSHAVAGQQYV.

The V gene is TRBV5-5, the J gene TRBJ1-1; D gene ambiguous. The CDR3 runs 16 residues. Germline values: CDR1 SGHKS, CDR2 YYEKEE (reference sequence). V was clipped by 1 base and J by 1 base, with 14 bases between them. In DNA, the CDR3 is TGTGCCAGCAGCTTGTTCCCCGACTGGAAGAACACTGAAGCTTTCTTT. Its protein is CASSLFPDWKNTEAFF.

The table lists this clonotype with many counts. The J gene is TRBJ1-1, the V gene TRBV20-1; D is undetermined. Trimming cost V 0 bases and J 1 base, with 6 bases left between them. Germline lookup yields CDR1 DFQATT and CDR2 SNEGSKA (reference sequence). CDR3 length equals 13 residues. CDR3 protein: CSARDWGNTEAFF. The CDR3 DNA reads TGCAGTGCTAGAGATTGGGGGAACACTGAAGCTTTCTTT.

The gene calls are TRBV20-1 and TRBJ2-7; TRBD1 might be the D (7 bases). V was clipped by 3 bases and J by 0 bases, with 12 bases between them. The length of the CDR3 is 14 residues. The germline V gene encodes CDR1 DFQATT and CDR2 SNEGSKA (reference sequence). The CDR3 bases are TGCAGTGCTAGGCCCAGGGGGGCCTCCTACGAGCAGTACTTC. It specifies CSARPRGASYEQYF.

This clonotype was seen repeatedly, ten times or more. This chain uses TRBV9 with TRBJ1-1, with 10 nucleotides matching TRBD1. CDR1 and CDR2 from the germline V gene are SGDLS and YYNGEE. Trimming removed 2 bases from V and 1 base from J; junction bases left unmatched: 8. The CDR3 consists of 17 residues. CDR3 loop: CASSVSTGGSGNTEAFF. In nucleotides, the CDR3 is TGTGCCAGCAGCGTTTCGACAGGGGGCTCGGGGAACACTGAAGCTTTCTTT.

This clonotype was observed a few times. V usage is TRBV5-1 and J usage is TRBJ1-1; D is unresolved. CDR1 is SGHRS, CDR2 YFSETQ, per germline. This CDR3 has 14 amino acids. The ends were cut back, 1 base at V and 1 base at J, with 8 bases in the middle. The CDR3 loop reads CASSLTVGNTEAFF. CDR3 DNA sequence: TGCGCCAGCAGCTTGACAGTGGGGAACACTGAAGCTTTCTTT.

This clonotype was recorded many times. The genes are TRBV7-8 and TRBJ1-4; D not resolved. Germline CDR1 SGHVS, CDR2 FQNEAQ. V gave up 5 bases and J gave up 1 base, with 8 bases separating them. The CDR3 consists of 14 residues. CDR3 in DNA: TGTGCCAGCAGCCGTGCTTTAACTAATGAAAAACTGTTTTTT. Protein sequence: CASSRALTNEKLFF.

This clonotype turned up a few times. V usage is TRBV12-3 or TRBV12-4 and J usage is TRBJ1-5, with a tentative D call TRBD1 (6 bases). The CDR3 covers 15 residues. Deletions cut 0 bases from V and 7 bases from J, with 13 bases between. As DNA, the CDR3 is TGTGCCAGCAGTTTAGCTAATGGGGGCCAACAGCCCCAGCATTTT. It is translated as CASSLANGGQQPQHF.